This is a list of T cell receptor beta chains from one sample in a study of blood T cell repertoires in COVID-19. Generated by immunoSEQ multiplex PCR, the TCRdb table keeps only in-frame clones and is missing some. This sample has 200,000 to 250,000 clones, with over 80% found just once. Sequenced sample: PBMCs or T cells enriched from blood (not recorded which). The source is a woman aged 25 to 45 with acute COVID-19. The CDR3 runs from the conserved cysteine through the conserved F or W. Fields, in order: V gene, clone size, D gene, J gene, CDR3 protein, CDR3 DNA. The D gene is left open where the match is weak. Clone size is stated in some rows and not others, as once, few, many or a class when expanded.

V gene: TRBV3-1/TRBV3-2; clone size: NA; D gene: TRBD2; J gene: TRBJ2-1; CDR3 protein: CASSHLSGGPREQFF; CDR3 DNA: TGTGCCAGCAGCCATCTCTCGGGGGGGCCCCGGGAGCAGTTCTTC
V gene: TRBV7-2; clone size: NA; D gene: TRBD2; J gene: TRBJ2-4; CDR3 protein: CASSLGTSGEVAKNIQYF; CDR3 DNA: TGTGCCAGCAGCTTAGGGACTAGCGGGGAGGTAGCCAAAAACATTCAGTACTTC
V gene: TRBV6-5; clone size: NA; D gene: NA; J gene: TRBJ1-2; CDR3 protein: CASSYSDRDGYTF; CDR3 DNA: TGTGCCAGCAGTTATTCCGACAGAGACGGCTACACCTTC
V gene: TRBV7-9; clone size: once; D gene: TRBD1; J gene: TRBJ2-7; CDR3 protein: CASSPWTGRINSYEQYF; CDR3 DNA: TGTGCCAGCAGCCCCTGGACAGGGCGGATCAACTCCTACGAGCAGTACTTC
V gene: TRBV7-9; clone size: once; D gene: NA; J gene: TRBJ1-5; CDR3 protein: CASSSDWGREQPQHF; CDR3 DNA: TGTGCCAGCAGCTCCGACTGGGGGCGCGAACAGCCCCAGCATTTT
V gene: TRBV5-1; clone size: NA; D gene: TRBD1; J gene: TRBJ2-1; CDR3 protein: CASSLKGQGGGESSYNEQFF; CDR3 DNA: TGCGCCAGCAGCTTGAAGGGACAGGGAGGGGGGGAGAGCTCCTACAATGAGCAGTTCTTC
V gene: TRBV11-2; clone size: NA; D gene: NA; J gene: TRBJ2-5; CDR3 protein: CASSPTGTRTAQYF; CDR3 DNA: TGTGCCAGCAGCCCAACCGGGACTCGTACGGCCCAGTACTTC
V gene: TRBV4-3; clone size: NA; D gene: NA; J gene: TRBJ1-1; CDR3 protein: CASSQELGGTEAFF; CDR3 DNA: TGCGCCAGCAGCCAAGAACTGGGGGGCACTGAAGCTTTCTTT
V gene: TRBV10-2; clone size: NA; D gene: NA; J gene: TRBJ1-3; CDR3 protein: CASSESGAGNTIYF; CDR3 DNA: TGCGCCAGCAGTGAGTCTGGGGCGGGAAACACCATATATTTT
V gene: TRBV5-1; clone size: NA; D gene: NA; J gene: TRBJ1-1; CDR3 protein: CASSFFPQGNTEAFF; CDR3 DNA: TGCGCCAGCAGCTTTTTCCCCCAGGGCAACACTGAAGCTTTCTTT
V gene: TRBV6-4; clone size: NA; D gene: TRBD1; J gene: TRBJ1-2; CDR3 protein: CASSDMTGYGYTF; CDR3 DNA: TGTGCCAGCAGTGACATGACAGGGTATGGCTACACCTTC
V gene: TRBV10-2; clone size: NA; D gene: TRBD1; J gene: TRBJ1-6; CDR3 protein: CASSNRDRGNSPLHF; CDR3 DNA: TGCGCCAGCAGTAACCGGGACAGGGGTAATTCACCCCTCCACTTT
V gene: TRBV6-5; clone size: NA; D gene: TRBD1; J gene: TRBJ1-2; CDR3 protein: CASFDRGDGYTF; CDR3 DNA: TGTGCCAGCTTCGACAGGGGGGACGGCTACACCTTC
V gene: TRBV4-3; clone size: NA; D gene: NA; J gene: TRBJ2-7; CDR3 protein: CASSQDPRGSYEQYF; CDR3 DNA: TGCGCCAGCAGCCAAGATCCCCGCGGGTCCTACGAGCAGTACTTC
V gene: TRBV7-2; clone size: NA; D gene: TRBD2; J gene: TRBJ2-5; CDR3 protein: CASSLSWASGVETQYF; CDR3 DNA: TGTGCCAGCAGCTTAAGCTGGGCTAGCGGGGTGGAGACCCAGTACTTC
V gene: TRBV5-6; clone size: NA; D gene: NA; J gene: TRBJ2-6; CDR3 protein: CASSLWGAGANVLTF; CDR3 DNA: TGTGCCAGCAGCTTATGGGGGGCTGGGGCCAACGTCCTGACTTTC
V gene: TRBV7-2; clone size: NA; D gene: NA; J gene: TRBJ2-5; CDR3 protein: CASSFTERGIQYF; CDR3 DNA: TGTGCCAGCAGCTTTACGGAAAGGGGAATCCAGTACTTC
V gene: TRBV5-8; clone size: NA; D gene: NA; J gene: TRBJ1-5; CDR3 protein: CASSLAAQSNQPQHF; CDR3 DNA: TGTGCCAGCAGCTTGGCCGCCCAGAGCAATCAGCCCCAGCATTTT
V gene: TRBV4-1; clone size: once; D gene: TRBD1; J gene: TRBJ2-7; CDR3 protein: CASSQNRGLLHEQYF; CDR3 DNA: TGCGCCAGCAGCCAAAACAGGGGGCTTTTACACGAGCAGTACTTC
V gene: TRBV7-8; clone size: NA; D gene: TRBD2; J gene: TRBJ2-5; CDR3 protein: CASSLRRGGQETQYF; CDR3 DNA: TGTGCCAGCAGCCTTCGGCGGGGGGGACAAGAGACCCAGTACTTC
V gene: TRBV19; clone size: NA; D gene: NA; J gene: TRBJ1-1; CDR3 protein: CASSNQAGILTEAFF; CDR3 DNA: TGTGCCAGTAGTAATCAGGCAGGGATCCTGACTGAAGCTTTCTTT
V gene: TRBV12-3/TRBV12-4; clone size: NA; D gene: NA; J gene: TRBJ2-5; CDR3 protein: CASSLWRLETQYF; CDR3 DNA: TGTGCCAGCAGTTTATGGCGGTTGGAGACCCAGTACTTC
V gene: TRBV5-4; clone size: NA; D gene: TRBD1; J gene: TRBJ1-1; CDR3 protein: CASTTFDRAVTEAFF; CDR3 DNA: TGTGCCAGCACCACATTCGACAGGGCAGTCACTGAAGCTTTCTTT
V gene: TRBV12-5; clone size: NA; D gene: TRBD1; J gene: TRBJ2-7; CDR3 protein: CASGSTGTGSEQYF; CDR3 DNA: TGTGCTAGTGGTTCAACCGGGACAGGGAGCGAGCAGTACTTC
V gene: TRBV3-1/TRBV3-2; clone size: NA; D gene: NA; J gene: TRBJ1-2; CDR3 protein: CASSQGQATHGYTF; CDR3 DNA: TGTGCCAGCAGCCAAGGACAGGCCACACATGGCTACACCTTC
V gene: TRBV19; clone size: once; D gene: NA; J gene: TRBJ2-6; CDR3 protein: CASSIQLLAGANVLTF; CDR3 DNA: TGTGCCAGTAGTATACAGTTGCTGGCTGGGGCCAACGTCCTGACTTTC
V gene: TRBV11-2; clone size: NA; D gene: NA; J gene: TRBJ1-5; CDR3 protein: CASSFGGGAPQHF; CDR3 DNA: TGTGCCAGCAGCTTCGGGGGAGGGGCGCCCCAGCATTTT
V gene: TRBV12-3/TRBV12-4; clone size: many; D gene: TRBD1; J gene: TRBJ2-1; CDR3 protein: CASNLQGENEQFF; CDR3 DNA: TGTGCCAGCAATCTCCAGGGGGAGAATGAGCAGTTCTTC
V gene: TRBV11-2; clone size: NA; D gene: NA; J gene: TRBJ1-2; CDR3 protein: CASSLGLRGGAGYTF; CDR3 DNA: TGTGCCAGCAGCTTAGGCTTGCGGGGGGGCGCTGGCTACACCTTC
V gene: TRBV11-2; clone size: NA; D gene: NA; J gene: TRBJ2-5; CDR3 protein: CASSFSGEETQYF; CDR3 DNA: TGTGCCAGCAGCTTCTCGGGGGAAGAGACCCAGTACTTC
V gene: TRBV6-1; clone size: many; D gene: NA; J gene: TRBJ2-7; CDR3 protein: CASRTDSYEQYF; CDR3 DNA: TGTGCCAGCAGGACGGACAGTTACGAGCAGTACTTC
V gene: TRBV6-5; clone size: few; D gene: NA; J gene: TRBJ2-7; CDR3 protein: CASTSTGRYEQYF; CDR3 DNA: TGTGCCAGCACTTCGACAGGACGCTACGAGCAGTACTTC
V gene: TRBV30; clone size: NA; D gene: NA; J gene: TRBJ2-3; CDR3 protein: CAWTSNTDTQYF; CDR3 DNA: TGTGCCTGGACTAGCAACACAGATACGCAGTATTTT
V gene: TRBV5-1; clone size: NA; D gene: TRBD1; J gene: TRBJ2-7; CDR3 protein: CASSKGQRNYEQYF; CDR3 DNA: TGCGCCAGCAGCAAGGGACAGCGAAACTACGAGCAGTACTTC
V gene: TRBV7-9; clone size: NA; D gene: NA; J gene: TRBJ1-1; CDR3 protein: CASSLGGGNTEAFF; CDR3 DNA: TGTGCCAGCAGCTTAGGGGGAGGGAACACTGAAGCTTTCTTT
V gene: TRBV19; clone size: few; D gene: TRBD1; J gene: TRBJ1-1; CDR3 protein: CASSIDRDRGTEAFF; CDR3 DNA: TGTGCCAGTAGTATCGACAGGGATCGAGGAACTGAAGCTTTCTTT
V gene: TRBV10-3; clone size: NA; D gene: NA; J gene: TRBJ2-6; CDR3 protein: CAISELSTAVHMSSGANVLTF; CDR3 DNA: TGTGCCATCAGTGAGTTATCGACAGCCGTTCATATGAGCTCTGGGGCCAACGTCCTGACTTTC
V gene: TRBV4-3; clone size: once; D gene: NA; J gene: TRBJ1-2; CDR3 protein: CASSHERTGYGYTF; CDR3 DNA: TGCGCCAGCAGCCACGAACGCACCGGCTATGGCTACACCTTC